The 14 T cell receptor beta chains listed next were all sequenced from one sample in a study of T cell responses to AZD1222 COVID-19 vaccine. Clones were read by immunoSEQ multiplex PCR, and TCRdb kept only the in-frame ones, dropping some. The sample has about 130,000 clones; around 90% are singletons. This specimen consisted of peripheral blood, obtained on day 0 of AZD1222 vaccination. The receptor set was obtained from an adult in good health.

V usage is TRBV7-2 and J usage is TRBJ2-1, with 8 bases aligning to TRBD2. The length of the CDR3 is 16 residues. CDR1 is SGHTA, CDR2 FQGNSA, per germline. The V segment lost 5 bases and the J segment 8 bases; nucleotides outside the gene matches: 14. The CDR3, as DNA: TGTGCCAGCAGCCCCCTTTTAGCGGGGAGTAGATATGAGCAGTTCTTC. Protein: CASSPLLAGSRYEQFF.

The chain combines TRBV5-6 with TRBJ2-7, with 9 bases identical to TRBD1. V was pared by 5 bases and J by 5 bases, with 14 bases of the junction left unmatched. The germline gives CDR1 SGHDT, CDR2 YYEEEE. This CDR3 region has 16 residues. CDR3: CASRTLYRGRMNEQYF. As DNA, the CDR3 is TGTGCCAGCAGGACACTATACAGGGGGCGTATGAACGAGCAGTACTTC.

The chain has TRBV7-9 and TRBJ1-6, with 7 bases aligning to TRBD1. The germline V gene encodes CDR1 SEHNR and CDR2 FQNEAQ (reference sequence). J gave up 10 bases and V 4 bases, and 4 bases lay outside the gene matches. This CDR3 has 13 amino acids. As DNA, the CDR3 is TGTGCCAGCAGCTATCAGGGGGACTCACCCCTCCACTTT. This encodes CASSYQGDSPLHF.

In its sample, this clone was seen once. V gene TRBV4-3 combines with J gene TRBJ1-3; D not certain. V lost 0 bases to trimming and J lost 4 bases, with 13 bases between them. The CDR3 totals 16 residues. From germline, CDR1 is LGHNA and CDR2 YSLEER. In nucleotides, the CDR3 is TGCGCCAGCAGCCAAGATCGAACGGGTAGGGGAAACACCATATATTTT. Protein sequence: CASSQDRTGRGNTIYF.

The chain uses TRBV3-1 (or the pseudogene TRBV3-2) and TRBJ2-2; the D gene is possibly TRBD2 (5 bases). Germline V lookup: CDR1 LGHDT, CDR2 YNNKEL (reference sequence). Trimming stripped 4 bases from V and 2 bases from J, with 14 bases between. This CDR3 is built from 16 residues. The CDR3 protein is CASSPVAGRNTGELFF. CDR3 nucleotides: TGTGCCAGCAGCCCGGTGGCGGGTCGTAACACCGGGGAGCTGTTTTTT.

The CDR3 nucleotides are TGTGCCAGCAGTACCGACAGGGCCCACGAGCAGTACTTC. Translating gives CASSTDRAHEQYF. This chain connects TRBV2 to TRBJ2-7; TRBD1 aligns across 7 bases. This CDR3 is built from 13 residues. Germline V gene lookup returns CDR1 SNHLY and CDR2 FYNNEI. The J segment lost 5 bases and the V segment lost 5 bases, leaving 6 bases of the junction unmatched. Supplemented by reference TRBV2 and TRBJ2-7, the full variable domain reads EPEVTQTPSHQVTQMGQEVILRCVPISNHLYFYWYRQILGQKVEFLVSFYNNEISEKSEIFDDQFSVERPDGSNFTLKIRSTKLEDSAMYFCASSTDRAHEQYFGPGTRLTVT.

This clone came up once. The chain uses TRBV12-3 or TRBV12-4 and TRBJ1-1, with D possibly being TRBD1 (6 bases). Trimming pared 6 bases from V and 7 bases from J, leaving 15 bases between. The CDR3 totals 13 residues. Written as DNA, the CDR3 is TGTGCCAGCAGCTACTACAGGGCGGGTGAAGCTTTCTTT. The encoded protein is CASSYYRAGEAFF.

The chain joins TRBV7-9 to TRBJ1-2; possible D gene TRBD1, 6 bases. Germline loops: CDR1 SEHNR, CDR2 FQNEAQ (reference sequence). The CDR3 length is 14 residues. V was clipped by 4 bases and J by 8 bases, with 17 bases between them. CDR3: CASSSPWGQEGYTF. In DNA, the CDR3 is TGTGCCAGCAGCTCACCGTGGGGGCAGGAAGGCTACACCTTC.

V usage is TRBV4-3 and J usage is TRBJ1-1; D remains ambiguous. V was clipped by 0 bases and J by 4 bases, with 6 bases between them. Germline loops: CDR1 LGHNA, CDR2 YSLEER. The CDR3 sequence is 13 residues long. In nucleotides, the CDR3 is TGCGCCAGCAGCCAAGACAGGAGCACTGAAGCTTTCTTT. Residues: CASSQDRSTEAFF.

The chain links TRBV5-1 to TRBJ2-1; 8 bases are a match to TRBD2. The V segment lost 4 bases and the J segment 6 bases; nucleotides outside the gene matches: 9. The CDR3 contains 15 residues. CDR1 and CDR2 from the germline V gene are SGHRS and YFSETQ. The CDR3 DNA is TGCGCCAGCAGCCAACGGGGGGGCCGCGGCAATGAGCAGTTCTTC. Amino acid sequence: CASSQRGGRGNEQFF.

The V gene is TRBV6-5, the J gene TRBJ1-1; 7 bases are a match to TRBD1. The V segment lost 6 bases and the J segment 4 bases; nucleotides outside the gene matches: 2. This CDR3 is built from 12 residues. Germline values: CDR1 MNHEY, CDR2 SVGAGI. The CDR3 region has the DNA TGTGCCAGCAGGGGGACAGCCACTGAAGCTTTCTTT. Its protein is CASRGTATEAFF.

The rearrangement uses TRBV7-9 and TRBJ1-2; D call uncertain. The CDR3 spans 12 residues. CDR1 and CDR2 (germline): SEHNR, FQNEAQ (reference sequence). V lost 1 base, J lost 8 bases, and 8 bases lay in between. This CDR3 reads CASSLDLLGYTF. The CDR3 DNA reads TGTGCCAGCAGCTTAGACCTCTTGGGCTACACCTTC. Full variable domain (outside the CDR3, taken from reference TRBV7-9 and TRBJ1-2): DTGVSQNPRHKITKRGQNVTFRCDPISEHNRLYWYRQTLGQGPEFLTYFQNEAQLEKSRLLSDRFSAERPKGSFSTLEIQRTEQGDSAMYLCASSLDLLGYTFGSGTRLTVV.

The chain uses TRBV30 and TRBJ2-6; 9 bases are a match to TRBD1. Looked up from germline, CDR1 is GTSNPN and CDR2 is SVGIG (reference sequence). J gave up 0 bases and V 3 bases, and 6 bases lay outside the gene matches. The CDR3 is 17 residues long. CDR3: CAWRWGTGLSGANVLTF. The DNA for the CDR3 is TGTGCCTGGAGATGGGGGACAGGGCTCTCTGGGGCCAACGTCCTGACTTTC.

The chain is built from TRBV7-9 and TRBJ1-2; D gene unclear. Trimming removed 5 bases from V and 4 bases from J, with 11 bases in between. The V gene's germline CDR1 is SEHNR and CDR2 FQNEAQ (reference sequence). This CDR3 is built from 13 residues. The CDR3 sequence is CASSQTVFYGYTF. Here the CDR3 DNA reads TGTGCCAGCAGCCAAACAGTTTTCTATGGCTACACCTTC. Full variable domain (outside the CDR3, taken from reference TRBV7-9 and TRBJ1-2): DTGVSQNPRHKITKRGQNVTFRCDPISEHNRLYWYRQTLGQGPEFLTYFQNEAQLEKSRLLSDRFSAERPKGSFSTLEIQRTEQGDSAMYLCASSQTVFYGYTFGSGTRLTVV.